Following are 10 T cell receptor beta chains from one sample sequenced in a study of control samples from healthy donors and cancer patients. Generated by immunoSEQ multiplex PCR, the TCRdb table keeps only in-frame clones and is missing some. This sample has about 160,000 clones; over 95% occur once, and the top ten carry just over 1%. The sequenced material came from blood. These receptors originate from a woman aged 25 to 39 in good health.

The genes are TRBV5-1 and TRBJ1-1, with D tentatively TRBD1 (6 bases). Trimming took 0 bases from V and 9 from J, leaving 9 bases between them. Germline V lookup: CDR1 SGHRS, CDR2 YFSETQ. The CDR3 extends over 12 amino acids. CDR3 nucleotide sequence: TGCGCCAGCAGCTTGGACAGGGTCCAAGCTTTCTTT. Its protein product is CASSLDRVQAFF.

The chain links TRBV2 to TRBJ1-6, with a weak D call TRBD1 (6 bases). Germline V gives CDR1 SNHLY, CDR2 FYNNEI. Trimming cost V 3 bases and J 6 bases, with 15 bases left between them. This CDR3 spans 16 amino acids. The CDR3 here is CASSDLGSGANSPLHF. The DNA for the CDR3 is TGTGCCAGCAGTGATCTGGGTTCGGGGGCTAATTCACCCCTCCACTTT.

This clone was recorded once. V gene TRBV11-2 combines with J gene TRBJ2-7; tentatively, D is TRBD1 or TRBD2 (5 bases each). V lost 2 bases and J 3 bases, leaving 8 bases between the germline ends. The CDR3 spans 13 residues. Germline assignment: CDR1 SGHAT and CDR2 FQNNGV. The DNA of the CDR3 is TGTGCCAGCAGCTTACCTGGGGGCTACGAGCAGTACTTC. Protein product: CASSLPGGYEQYF. Full variable domain (missing parts from reference TRBV11-2 and TRBJ2-7): EAGVAQSPRYKIIEKRQSVAFWCNPISGHATLYWYQQILGQGPKLLIQFQNNGVVDDSQLPKDRFSAERLKGVDSTLKIQPAKLEDSAVYLCASSLPGGYEQYFGPGTRLTVT.

This clone came up a few times. The rearrangement uses TRBV7-9 and TRBJ1-5; no clear D gene. Germline CDR1 is SEHNR and CDR2 is FQNEAQ (reference sequence). With 4 bases removed from V and 3 bases from J, the gap between germline ends came to 13 bases. There are 15 residues in the CDR3. The DNA for the CDR3 is TGTGCCAGCAGCTACGGCGCAGGTACCAATCAGCCCCAGCATTTT. It codes for CASSYGAGTNQPQHF.

This chain uses TRBV7-8 with TRBJ1-1; D is uncertain. V was cut by 6 bases and J by 6 bases, with 14 bases left in between. This CDR3 contains 13 residues. Germline V gene sequence: CDR1 SGHVS, CDR2 FQNEAQ. CDR3 bases: TGTGCCAGCAGTACCCACCCAGTGGCTGAAGCTTTCTTT. As protein: CASSTHPVAEAFF.

The chain combines TRBV6-5 with TRBJ1-5, with D possibly matching TRBD1 (5 bases). V was clipped by 2 bases and J by 5 bases, with 10 bases between them. The CDR3 runs 14 residues. The V gene's germline CDR1 is MNHEY and CDR2 SVGAGI. DNA of the CDR3: TGTGCCAGCAGTTACGGCCAGGGCGATCAGCCCCAGCATTTT. Translated, it gives CASSYGQGDQPQHF.

The chain uses TRBV7-8 and TRBJ2-7; tentative D call: TRBD1 (6 bases). This CDR3 region has 15 residues. CDR1 is SGHVS and CDR2 is FQNEAQ in the germline V gene. V was shortened by 4 bases and J by 0 bases, with 13 bases between the two germline ends. The CDR3 nucleotides are TGTGCCAGCAGCTCACCTGCGGACAGCTCCTACGAGCAGTACTTC. Its protein is CASSSPADSSYEQYF.

The chain joins TRBV28 to TRBJ2-3; D is perhaps TRBD2 (7 bases). Germline CDR1 is MDHEN and CDR2 is SYDVKM. V gave up 7 bases and J gave up 5 bases, with 19 bases separating them. This CDR3 has 15 amino acids. For the CDR3, the DNA is TGTGCCAGCATTCGGGGCGGGGGCACAGGAGATACGCAGTATTTT. It encodes CASIRGGGTGDTQYF.

J is TRBJ2-5 and V is TRBV5-1, with 9 bases that match TRBD1. The germline V gene encodes CDR1 SGHRS and CDR2 YFSETQ. This CDR3 has 15 residues. With V trimmed by 1 base and J by 5 bases, 6 bases remained unmatched. CDR3 coding DNA: TGCGCCAGCAGCTTGATGGGACAGGGTACCGAGACCCAGTACTTC. It specifies CASSLMGQGTETQYF.

The chain employs TRBV5-8 and TRBJ2-4; D is ambiguous. Germline loops: CDR1 SGHTS, CDR2 YDEGEE. The CDR3 loop spans 17 amino acids. V was pared by 3 bases and J by 1 base, with 17 bases between. The CDR3 nucleotides read TGTGCCAGCAGCTCCTACTGGGGATTTGAGGCCAAAAACATTCAGTACTTC. Translation gives CASSSYWGFEAKNIQYF.